This T cell receptor beta chain was observed in a study of cytomegalovirus exposure and HLA in healthy donors. In the study overall: Among the 398 genotyped donors, less than 85% were placed in the Caucasian-associated ancestry cluster.

The primer mix had 60 Vbeta and 13 Jbeta primers. TCRdb keeps only in-frame clones here, not all; method: immunoSEQ multiplex PCR. The sample includes about 180,000 clones, more than 75% of them seen just once. Losses at the gene ends were 0 bases for V and 7 bases for J; bases not matched to a gene: 9. CDR3 size: 16 residues. CDR1 SGHNT and CDR2 YYREEE come from the germline V gene (reference sequence). This receptor was taken from a woman in her twenties or thirties in good health and CMV-seropositive. Sequencing was performed on PBMCs. The chain couples TRBV5-4 to TRBJ2-2, with 7 nucleotides matching TRBD1. The CDR3 sequence: CASSLGGAGGIGELFF. In DNA form, the CDR3 reads TGTGCCAGCAGCTTGGGCGGCGCAGGGGGTATCGGGGAGCTGTTTTTT.